This paragraph covers one T cell receptor (beta chain) sequence. Its recognized antigen is unknown. There are no base qualities to consult, and no much larger clone falls within one base. This entry belongs to a study of early T cells in non-severe SARS-CoV-2 infection (dated by TCRdb to 2020 to 2023). Describing the broader study: TCR sequencing used bulk RNA from unsorted whole blood, so alpha and beta chains could not be paired.

A case-control design nested within a healthcare worker cohort in London, UK, was used, with weekly nasopharyngeal swab PCR tests and blood sampling performed. Healthcare workers were recruited between 23 and 31 March 2020, during the week of the UK lockdown, and were followed weekly for up to roughly 15 weeks. Overall study results and their limits: VDJdb matching was skewed toward anti-spike CD8 responses and likely underestimated virus-specific expansions by missing private and CD4 specificities.

CDR1 and CDR2 (MNHNY, SVGAGI) derive from the germline V gene (reference sequence). Trimming accounts for 4 bases at V and 0 bases at J, while the number of junction bases matched to no gene is 8. Counted from cysteine to phenylalanine, this CDR3 has 17 amino acids. Only the CDR3 part of the read is kept: 51 bases, read in frame from the first base. Libraries were made using 5' RACE. The reads were generated on a NextSeq 500. To correct for sequencing error and PCR bias, the TCR library protocol tagged individual cDNA molecules with unique molecular identifiers. Sequencing covered both TCR alpha and beta chains, and within each sample the abundances of alpha and beta sequences were tightly co-correlated. From the authors' description of their analysis: Decombinator V4 was used to annotate the V gene, J gene and CDR3 of the TCR sequences. TCRs were defined as expanded if a significant change between any two time points was detected under a Poisson model with p below 0.0001. TCR abundances were normalised to the total number of TCRs sequenced per sample and were expressed as counts per million. TRAV1-2 paired with TRAJ12, TRAJ20 or TRAJ33 defined MAIT TCRs, while TRAV10 paired with TRAJ18 defined iNKT TCRs. VDJdb, accessed 1 November 2021, was searched for CMV, EBV and SARS-CoV-2 annotated TCRs, with TCRs annotated for multiple antigens excluded. TCRdb ran its own pipeline on the public reads, namely fastp trimming at Q25 and MiXCR clone calling, and kept in-frame beta chains. Identical CDR3 proteins give one entry, which carries the most common genes and DNA. The V and J calls and clone size come from TCRdb's table, not from the authors' own analysis. In all, the sample holds approximately 50,000 distinct CDR3 sequences, and approximately 7.6% of those were seen once. The ten biggest clones cover roughly 6.2% of the sample.

The chain links TRBV6-6 with TRBJ2-7, with 11 bases aligning to TRBD1. The sequence derives from an adult who was a healthcare worker with PCR-confirmed SARS-CoV-2 infection or an uninfected control (not recorded which). The material sequenced was whole blood. The sequenced DNA: TGTGCCAGCAGTTCCTGGACAGGGGGCCCAAGCTCCTACGAGCAGTACTTC. Protein translation: CASSSWTGGPSSYEQYF.